This T cell receptor (beta chain) was sequenced for a study of beta chain features in type 1 diabetes. Study observations and caveats: The question of HLA type influencing TCRB rearrangement was one that remained unresolved here. The study found moderately but significantly shorter TCRB CDR3s in all four CD4+ subsets of Type 1 diabetes patients. The study found fewer insertions and more deletions at VDJ junctions in type 1 diabetes patients.

Every isolated RNA sample was fully reverse transcribed, so sequencing captured expressed TCRB transcripts. Data came from immunoSEQ multiplex PCR; TCRdb stores just in-frame clones and leaves some out. The sample yields approximately 280,000 clones, 15% seen once. About this clone itself: Its matching antigen is unknown.

CDR1 and CDR2 from the germline V gene are SGHTA and FQGNSA. V lost 5 bases, J lost 4 bases, and 6 bases lay in between. There are 12 residues in the CDR3. The chain employs TRBV7-2 and TRBJ1-5, with D hard to call. Sequenced: naive CD4+ T cells from blood. This clonotype was sampled from a man between 18 and 35 years old with type 1 diabetes. DNA of the CDR3: TGTGCCAGCAGCCGCAGTAATCAGCCCCAGCATTTT. It is translated as CASSRSNQPQHF.